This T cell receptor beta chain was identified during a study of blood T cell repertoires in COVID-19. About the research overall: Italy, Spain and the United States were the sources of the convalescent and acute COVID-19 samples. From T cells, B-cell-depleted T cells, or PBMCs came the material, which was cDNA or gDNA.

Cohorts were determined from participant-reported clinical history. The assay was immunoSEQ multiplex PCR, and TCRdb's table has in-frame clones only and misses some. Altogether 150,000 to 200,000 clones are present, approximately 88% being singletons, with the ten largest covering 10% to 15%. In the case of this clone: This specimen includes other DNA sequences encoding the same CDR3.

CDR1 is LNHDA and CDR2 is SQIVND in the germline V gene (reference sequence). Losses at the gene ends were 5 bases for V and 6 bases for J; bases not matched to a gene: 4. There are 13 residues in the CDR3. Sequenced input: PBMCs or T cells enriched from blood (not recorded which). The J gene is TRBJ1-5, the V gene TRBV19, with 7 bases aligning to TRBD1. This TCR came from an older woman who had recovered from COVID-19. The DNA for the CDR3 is TGTGCCAGTAGTTCCCAGGGGGGTCAGCCCCAGCATTTT. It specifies CASSSQGGQPQHF.